The rows below give T cell receptor beta chains drawn from one sample of a study of blood T cells in healthy people across ages. TCRdb ran MiXCR on the 5' RACE reads and lists one entry per CDR3 protein. The profile covers 980,000 or so distinct CDR3 sequences, with about 48% appearing a single time and about an eighth taken by the ten largest. The sample comprised blood. The receptors here all came from a man younger than 45 in good health. Each CDR3 is given with its conserved first and last residue. D genes are given only for firm matches. Expanded clones are given a class, and other clones once, few, many or no size at all.

>NA|TRBJ2-5|NA|TRBV7-2
CASSFRDGPGTQYF
TGTGCCAGCAGCTTTCGGGACGGCCCAGGGACCCAGTACTTC
>NA|TRBJ1-2|NA|TRBV3-1
CASSLRTEGYTF
TGTGCCAGCAGCCTTAGGACAGAAGGCTACACCTTC
>NA|TRBJ2-2|NA|TRBV5-1
CASSFRQGGFDTGELFF
TGCGCCAGCAGCTTCCGGCAGGGCGGGTTTGACACCGGGGAGCTGTTTTTT
>TRBD1|TRBJ2-7|NA|TRBV2
CASSMGPGQGLYEQYF
TGTGCCAGCAGTATGGGACCGGGACAGGGATTGTACGAGCAGTACTTC
>NA|TRBJ1-2|NA|TRBV6-5
CASSYGGGGEDGYTF
TGTGCCAGCAGTTACGGGGGGGGAGGGGAGGATGGCTACACCTTC
>NA|TRBJ2-3|once|TRBV20-1
CSARLPTRDTDTQYF
TGCAGTGCAAGGCTCCCGACTAGAGACACAGATACGCAGTATTTT
>NA|TRBJ2-5|few|TRBV15
CATSGQSGGGLETQYF
TGTGCCACCAGCGGTCAATCAGGCGGGGGCTTAGAGACCCAGTACTTC
>NA|TRBJ2-3|NA|TRBV28
CASSLIGQGTDTQYF
TGTGCCAGCAGTTTAATCGGTCAGGGCACAGATACGCAGTATTTT
>NA|TRBJ2-1|few|TRBV7-9
CASSLGPSPYNEQFF
TGTGCCAGCAGCTTAGGTCCAAGCCCCTACAATGAGCAGTTCTTC
>NA|TRBJ1-5|NA|TRBV6-2/TRBV6-3
CASSRQVTSKGNQPQHF
TGTGCCAGCAGTCGGCAGGTGACGAGTAAAGGCAATCAGCCCCAGCATTTT
>TRBD2|TRBJ2-4|NA|TRBV20-1
CSAPRGAKNIQYF
TGCAGTGCCCCGCGGGGGGCGAAAAACATTCAGTACTTC
>NA|TRBJ2-3|few|TRBV20-1
CSASRGTPRTDTQYF
TGCAGTGCTAGTCGGGGGACCCCACGCACAGATACGCAGTATTTT
>TRBD1|TRBJ1-4|few|TRBV7-9
CASSNRGDNEKLFF
TGTGCCAGCAGCAACAGGGGGGACAATGAAAAACTGTTTTTT
>TRBD2|TRBJ2-7|NA|TRBV29-1
CSVSGRPSYEQYF
TGCAGCGTTAGCGGGAGGCCGTCCTACGAGCAGTACTTC
>NA|TRBJ1-5|once|TRBV10-3
CAISEAGDSNQPQHF
TGTGCCATCAGTGAGGCCGGGGATAGCAATCAGCCCCAGCATTTT
>TRBD1|TRBJ1-2|NA|TRBV10-3
CAISGDREIYGYTF
TGTGCCATCAGTGGGGACAGGGAAATCTATGGCTACACCTTC
>NA|TRBJ1-2|NA|TRBV6-1
CASSELGRGGGYTF
TGTGCCAGCAGTGAATTGGGTAGGGGTGGTGGCTACACCTTC
>TRBD2|TRBJ2-5|many|TRBV29-1
CSGKTSGGETQYF
TGCAGCGGAAAGACTAGCGGGGGAGAGACCCAGTACTTC
>NA|TRBJ2-3|NA|TRBV19
CASSIGGAADTQYF
TGTGCCAGTAGTATTGGGGGAGCTGCAGATACGCAGTATTTT
>TRBD1|TRBJ1-2|NA|TRBV12-3/TRBV12-4
CASSFGQGIWYGYTF
TGTGCCAGCAGTTTTGGACAGGGGATTTGGTACGGCTACACCTTC
>TRBD1|TRBJ2-2|NA|TRBV6-2/TRBV6-3
CASSHGTETTGELFF
TGTGCCAGCAGCCACGGGACAGAAACCACCGGGGAGCTGTTTTTT
>NA|TRBJ2-7|NA|TRBV11-1
CASQQALLRGEQYF
TGTGCCAGCCAGCAGGCCCTCCTCCGCGGCGAGCAGTACTTC
>NA|TRBJ2-5|NA|TRBV12-3/TRBV12-4
CASSLYRQGGETQYF
TGTGCCAGCAGTTTATATCGACAGGGAGGAGAGACCCAGTACTTC
>NA|TRBJ2-1|NA|TRBV15
CATRRGLDNEQFF
TGTGCCACCAGAAGGGGTTTAGACAATGAGCAGTTCTTC
>NA|TRBJ2-3|NA|TRBV4-1
CASSQLLYVGTRYF
TGCGCCAGCAGTCAACTACTTTACGTGGGTACGCGGTATTTT
>NA|TRBJ1-2|NA|TRBV6-2/TRBV6-3
CASSYRSGSLTYAPNYGYTF
TGTGCCAGCAGTTACAGGTCGGGCAGCCTCACCTATGCTCCTAACTATGGCTACACCTTC
>NA|TRBJ2-7|few|TRBV4-1
CASSQDEIINTISYEQYF
TGCGCCAGCAGCCAAGATGAGATTATCAACACAATCTCCTACGAGCAGTACTTC
>TRBD1|TRBJ1-2|NA|TRBV2
CASRRTGGAMGTF
TGTGCCAGCCGGCGGACAGGGGGCGCGATGGGCACCTTC
>NA|TRBJ1-1|many|TRBV6-2/TRBV6-3
CASSETESTEAFF
TGTGCCAGCAGCGAGACAGAGAGTACTGAAGCTTTCTTT
>NA|TRBJ2-7|NA|TRBV20-1
CGALRAGTTYEQYF
TGCGGTGCCCTCCGGGCAGGGACGACCTACGAGCAGTACTTC
>TRBD2|TRBJ2-3|NA|TRBV4-3
CASSQAQREDTQYF
TGCGCCAGCAGCCAAGCCCAGCGGGAGGATACGCAGTATTTT
>TRBD1|TRBJ2-7|NA|TRBV6-2/TRBV6-3
CASSYPDRNYEQYF
TGTGCCAGCAGTTACCCGGACAGGAACTACGAGCAGTACTTC
>NA|TRBJ1-5|few|TRBV12-3/TRBV12-4
CASSLSGVGNQPQHF
TGTGCCAGCAGTCTTTCAGGGGTGGGCAATCAGCCCCAGCATTTT
>NA|TRBJ2-7|NA|TRBV6-2/TRBV6-3
CASNRWDIPPYEQYF
TGTGCCAGCAACCGATGGGACATTCCGCCCTACGAGCAGTACTTC
>TRBD1|TRBJ1-2|NA|TRBV2
CASKETGIRGYTF
TGTGCCAGCAAAGAGACAGGGATCCGGGGCTACACCTTC
>NA|TRBJ1-2|once|TRBV28
CASSLPQGGRYYGYTF
TGTGCCAGCAGTTTACCCCAGGGAGGGCGGTACTATGGCTACACCTTC
>TRBD2|TRBJ2-7|NA|TRBV5-1
CASSLGASGAYEQYF
TGCGCCAGCAGCTTGGGGGCTAGCGGGGCCTACGAGCAGTACTTC
>NA|TRBJ2-7|NA|TRBV9
CASSVFEGSSYEQYF
TGTGCCAGCAGCGTTTTCGAGGGGTCCTCCTACGAGCAGTACTTC
>NA|TRBJ1-1|NA|TRBV12-3/TRBV12-4
CASSTTPSGRHTEAFF
TGTGCCAGCAGTACCACACCGTCAGGGAGGCACACTGAAGCTTTCTTT
>NA|TRBJ1-6|NA|TRBV5-6
CASSLDGLLAPLHF
TGTGCCAGCAGCTTGGATGGGTTATTGGCACCCCTCCACTTT
>TRBD1|TRBJ2-4|NA|TRBV6-2/TRBV6-3
CASSKQGPEIAKNIQYF
TGTGCCAGCAGTAAACAGGGGCCCGAAATAGCCAAAAACATTCAGTACTTC